This T cell receptor (beta chain) was sequenced for a study of response to subunit inactivated influenza vaccine. TCRdb called the RT-PCR reads again in MiXCR, with one record for every CDR3 protein. The sample consists of roughly 520,000 distinct CDR3 sequences, 25% of them appearing once. The CDR3 loop spans 15 amino acids. V was clipped by 7 bases and J by 2 bases; unmatched bases: 7. Looked up from germline, CDR1 is MDHEN and CDR2 is SYDVKM. Notes on the study in general: Few new T cells, the authors suggested, are recruited by each seasonal influenza vaccination.

Concerning this clonotype itself: Its antigen is not identified.

The chain couples TRBV28 to TRBJ2-7, with TRBD2 matching over 11 bases. This material consisted of CD4+ T cells sorted from PBMCs, taken 4 to 6 days after vaccination. This clonotype originated in a man aged 50 to 60 who received an inactivated influenza vaccine. CDR3 in amino acids: CASTAGTSGTYEQYF. CDR3 nucleotide sequence: TGTGCCAGCACCGCGGGGACTAGCGGAACCTACGAGCAGTACTTC.